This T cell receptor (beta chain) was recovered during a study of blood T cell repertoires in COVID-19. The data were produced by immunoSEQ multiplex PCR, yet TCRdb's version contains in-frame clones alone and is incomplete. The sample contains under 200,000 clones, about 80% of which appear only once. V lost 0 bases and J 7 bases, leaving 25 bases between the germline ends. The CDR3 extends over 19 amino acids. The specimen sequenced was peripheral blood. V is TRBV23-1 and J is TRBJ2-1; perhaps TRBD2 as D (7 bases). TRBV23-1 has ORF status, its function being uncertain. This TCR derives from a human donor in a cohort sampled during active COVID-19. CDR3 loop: CASSQSVISGDTPRNEQFF. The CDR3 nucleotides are TGCGCCAGCAGTCAATCGGTTATAAGCGGGGACACCCCTAGGAATGAGCAGTTCTTC.